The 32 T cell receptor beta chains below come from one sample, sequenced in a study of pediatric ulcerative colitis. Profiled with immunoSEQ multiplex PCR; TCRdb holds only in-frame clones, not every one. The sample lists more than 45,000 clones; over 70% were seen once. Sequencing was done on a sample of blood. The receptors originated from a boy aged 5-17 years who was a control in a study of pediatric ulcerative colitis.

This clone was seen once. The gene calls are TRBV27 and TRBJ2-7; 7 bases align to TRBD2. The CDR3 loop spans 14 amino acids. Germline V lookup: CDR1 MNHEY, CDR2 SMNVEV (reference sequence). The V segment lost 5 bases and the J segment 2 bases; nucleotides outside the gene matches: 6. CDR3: CASSVAGITYEQYF. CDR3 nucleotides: TGTGCCAGCAGTGTAGCGGGCATAACCTACGAGCAGTACTTC.

CDR3: CASSTGTRNNYGYTF. DNA of the CDR3: TGTGCCAGTAGTACCGGGACACGAAATAACTATGGCTACACCTTC. V gene TRBV19 combines with J gene TRBJ1-2; maybe TRBD1 (6 bases). The CDR3 is 15 amino acids. Per the germline V gene, CDR1 is LNHDA and CDR2 is SQIVND (reference sequence). Trimming pared 4 bases from V and 1 base from J, leaving 13 bases between.

The CDR3 sequence is CASSPPGAGANVLTF. CDR3 in DNA: TGTGCCAGCTCACCCCCGGGGGCTGGGGCCAACGTCCTGACTTTC. The rearrangement joins TRBV18 to TRBJ2-6; tentative D call: TRBD2 (6 bases). The germline V gene has CDR1 KGHSH and CDR2 LQKENI. Deletions cut 3 bases from V and 2 bases from J, with 8 bases between. The CDR3 has 15 residues.

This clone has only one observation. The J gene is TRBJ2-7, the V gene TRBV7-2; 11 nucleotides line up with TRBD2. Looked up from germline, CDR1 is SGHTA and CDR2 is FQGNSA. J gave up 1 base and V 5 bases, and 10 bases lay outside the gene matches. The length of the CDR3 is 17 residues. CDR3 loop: CASSPRTGTSGSYEQYF. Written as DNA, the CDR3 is TGTGCCAGCAGCCCTAGGACCGGGACTAGCGGATCCTACGAGCAGTACTTC.

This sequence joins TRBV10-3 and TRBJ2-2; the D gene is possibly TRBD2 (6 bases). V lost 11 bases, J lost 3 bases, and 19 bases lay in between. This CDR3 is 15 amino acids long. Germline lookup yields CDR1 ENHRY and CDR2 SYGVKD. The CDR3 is CAVQAGQPYTGELFF. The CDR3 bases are TGTGCCGTCCAGGCGGGGCAACCGTACACCGGGGAGCTGTTTTTT.

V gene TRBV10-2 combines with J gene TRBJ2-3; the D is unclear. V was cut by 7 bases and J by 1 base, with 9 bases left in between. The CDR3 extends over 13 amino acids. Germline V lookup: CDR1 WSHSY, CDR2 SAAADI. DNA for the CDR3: TGCGCCAGCATTTACCGGGGCACAGATACGCAGTATTTT. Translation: CASIYRGTDTQYF.

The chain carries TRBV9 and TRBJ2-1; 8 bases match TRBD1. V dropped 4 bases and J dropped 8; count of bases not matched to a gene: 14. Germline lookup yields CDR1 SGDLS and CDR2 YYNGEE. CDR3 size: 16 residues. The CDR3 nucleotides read TGTGCCAGCAGCTCGGGGACAGGCGTCCCGGGCGATGAGCAGTTCTTC. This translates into CASSSGTGVPGDEQFF.

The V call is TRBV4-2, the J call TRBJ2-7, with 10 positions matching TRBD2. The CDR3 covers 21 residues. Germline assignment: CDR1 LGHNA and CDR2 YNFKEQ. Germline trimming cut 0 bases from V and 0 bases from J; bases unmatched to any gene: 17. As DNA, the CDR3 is TGTGCCAGCAGCCAAGAGAGGGGACTAGCGACTATGTTGACAAGCTCCTACGAGCAGTACTTC. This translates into CASSQERGLATMLTSSYEQYF.

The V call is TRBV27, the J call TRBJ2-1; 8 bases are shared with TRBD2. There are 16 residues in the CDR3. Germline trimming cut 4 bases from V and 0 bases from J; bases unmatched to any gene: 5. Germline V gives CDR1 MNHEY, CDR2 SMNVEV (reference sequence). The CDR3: CASSWIAGSSYNEQFF. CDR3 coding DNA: TGTGCCAGCAGTTGGATAGCGGGGAGCTCCTACAATGAGCAGTTCTTC.

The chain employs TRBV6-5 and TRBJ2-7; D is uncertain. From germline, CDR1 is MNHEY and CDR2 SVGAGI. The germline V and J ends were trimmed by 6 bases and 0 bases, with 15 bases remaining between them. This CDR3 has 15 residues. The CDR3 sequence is CASSLFSMGSYEQYF. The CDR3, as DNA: TGTGCCAGCAGCCTCTTTTCGATGGGCTCCTACGAGCAGTACTTC.

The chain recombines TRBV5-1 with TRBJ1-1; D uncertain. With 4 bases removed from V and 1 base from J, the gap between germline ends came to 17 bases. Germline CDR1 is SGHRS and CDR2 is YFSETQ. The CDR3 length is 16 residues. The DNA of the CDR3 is TGCGCCAGCAGCGGGAGGTTGGGTCCGACGAACACTGAAGCTTTCTTT. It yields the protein CASSGRLGPTNTEAFF.

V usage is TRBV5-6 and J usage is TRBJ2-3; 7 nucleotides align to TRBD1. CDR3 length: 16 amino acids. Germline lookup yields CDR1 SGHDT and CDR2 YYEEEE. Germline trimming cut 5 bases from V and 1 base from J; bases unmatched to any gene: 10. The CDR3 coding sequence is TGTGCCAGCAGGCCAAACAGGGGCCTGGGCACAGATACGCAGTATTTT. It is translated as CASRPNRGLGTDTQYF. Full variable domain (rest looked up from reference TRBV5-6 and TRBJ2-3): DAGVTQSPTHLIKTRGQQVTLRCSPKSGHDTVSWYQQALGQGPQFIFQYYEEEERQRGNFPDRFSGHQFPNYSSELNVNALLLGDSALYLCASRPNRGLGTDTQYFGPGTRLTVL.

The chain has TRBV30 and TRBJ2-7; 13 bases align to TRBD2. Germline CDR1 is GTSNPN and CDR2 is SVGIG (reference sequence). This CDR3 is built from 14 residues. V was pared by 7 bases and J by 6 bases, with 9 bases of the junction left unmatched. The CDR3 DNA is TGTGCCTCCGCCACTAGCGGGGGGGCTTTCGAGCAGTACTTC. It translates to CASATSGGAFEQYF.

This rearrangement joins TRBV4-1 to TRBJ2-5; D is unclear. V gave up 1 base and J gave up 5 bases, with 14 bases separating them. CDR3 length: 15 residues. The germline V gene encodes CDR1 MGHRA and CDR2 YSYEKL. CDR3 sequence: CASSQGAGIMETQYF. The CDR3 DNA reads TGCGCCAGCAGCCAAGGGGCAGGAATCATGGAGACCCAGTACTTC.

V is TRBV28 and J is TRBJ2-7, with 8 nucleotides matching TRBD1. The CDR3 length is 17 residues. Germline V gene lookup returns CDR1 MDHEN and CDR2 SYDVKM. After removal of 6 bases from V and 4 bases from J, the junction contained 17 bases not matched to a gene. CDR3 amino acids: CASSSVGLEDREYEQYF. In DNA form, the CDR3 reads TGTGCCAGCAGCTCAGTCGGGTTGGAGGACAGGGAATACGAGCAGTACTTC.

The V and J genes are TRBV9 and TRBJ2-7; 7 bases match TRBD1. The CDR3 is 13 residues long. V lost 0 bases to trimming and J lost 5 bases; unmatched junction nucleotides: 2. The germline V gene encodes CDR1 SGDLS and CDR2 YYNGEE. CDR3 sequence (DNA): TGTGCCAGCAGCGTAGCCGACAGGGACGAGCAGTACTTC. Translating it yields CASSVADRDEQYF.

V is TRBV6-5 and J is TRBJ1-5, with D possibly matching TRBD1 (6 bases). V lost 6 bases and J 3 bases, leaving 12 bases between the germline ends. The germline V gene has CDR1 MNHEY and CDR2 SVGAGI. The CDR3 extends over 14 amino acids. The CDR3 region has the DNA TGTGCCAGCAGGTCGCAGGGGAACAATCAGCCCCAGCATTTT. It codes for CASRSQGNNQPQHF.

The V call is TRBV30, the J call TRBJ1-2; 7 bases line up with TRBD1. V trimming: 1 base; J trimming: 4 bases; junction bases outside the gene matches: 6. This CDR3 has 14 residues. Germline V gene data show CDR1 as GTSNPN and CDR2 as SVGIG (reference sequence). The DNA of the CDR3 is TGTGCCTGGAGTGCAGGGGGACCTTTCTATGGCTACACCTTC. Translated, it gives CAWSAGGPFYGYTF.

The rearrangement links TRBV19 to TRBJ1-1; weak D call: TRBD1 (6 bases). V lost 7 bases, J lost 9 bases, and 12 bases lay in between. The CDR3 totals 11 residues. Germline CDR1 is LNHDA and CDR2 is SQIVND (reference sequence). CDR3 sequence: CASNVGDKAFF. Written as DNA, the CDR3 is TGTGCCAGTAACGTCGGGGACAAAGCTTTCTTT.

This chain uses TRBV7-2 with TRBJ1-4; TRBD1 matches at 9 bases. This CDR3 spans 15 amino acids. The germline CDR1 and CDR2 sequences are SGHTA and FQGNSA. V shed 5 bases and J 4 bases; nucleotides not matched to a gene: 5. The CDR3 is CASSRLGQGNEKLFF. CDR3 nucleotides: TGTGCCAGCAGCCGTCTGGGACAGGGTAATGAAAAACTGTTTTTT.

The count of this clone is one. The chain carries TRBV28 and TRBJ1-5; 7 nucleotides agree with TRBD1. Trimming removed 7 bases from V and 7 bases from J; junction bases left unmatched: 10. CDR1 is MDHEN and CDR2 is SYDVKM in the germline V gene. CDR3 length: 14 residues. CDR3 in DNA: TGTGCCAGCATGGAGGGGGCGCGAGGACAGCCCCAGCATTTT. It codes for CASMEGARGQPQHF.

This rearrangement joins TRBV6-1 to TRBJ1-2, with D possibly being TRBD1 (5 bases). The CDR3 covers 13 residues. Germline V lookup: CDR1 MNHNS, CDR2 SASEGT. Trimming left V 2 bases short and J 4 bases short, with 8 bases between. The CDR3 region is CASSERQIYGYTF. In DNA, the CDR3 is TGTGCCAGCAGTGAACGACAGATCTATGGCTACACCTTC.

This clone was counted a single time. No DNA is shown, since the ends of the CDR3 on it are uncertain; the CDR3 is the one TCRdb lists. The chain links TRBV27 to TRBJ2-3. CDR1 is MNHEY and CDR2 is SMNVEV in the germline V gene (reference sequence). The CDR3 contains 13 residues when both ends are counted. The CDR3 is CASSLRARDTQYF.

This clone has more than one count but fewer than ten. The CDR3, as DNA: TGTGCCAGCAGGGTGACAGGCGGCAATCAGCCCCAGCATTTT. Its translation: CASRVTGGNQPQHF. This sequence joins TRBV6-6 and TRBJ1-5; tentatively, D is TRBD1 (6 bases). Per germline, CDR1 MNHNY and CDR2 SVGAGI (reference sequence). With 6 bases removed from V and 2 bases from J, the gap between germline ends came to 11 bases. This CDR3 region has 14 residues.

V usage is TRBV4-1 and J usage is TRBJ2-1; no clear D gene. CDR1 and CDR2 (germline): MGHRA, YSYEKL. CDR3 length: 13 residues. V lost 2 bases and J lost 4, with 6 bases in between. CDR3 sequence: CASSQLSYNEQFF. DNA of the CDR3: TGCGCCAGCAGCCAATTATCATACAATGAGCAGTTCTTC.

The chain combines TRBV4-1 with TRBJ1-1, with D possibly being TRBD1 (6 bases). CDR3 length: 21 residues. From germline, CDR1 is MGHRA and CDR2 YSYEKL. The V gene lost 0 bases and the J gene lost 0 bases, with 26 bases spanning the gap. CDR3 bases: TGCGCCAGCAGCCAAGAATTCAAGATTGGGACAACTTATTACATGAACACTGAAGCTTTCTTT. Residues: CASSQEFKIGTTYYMNTEAFF.

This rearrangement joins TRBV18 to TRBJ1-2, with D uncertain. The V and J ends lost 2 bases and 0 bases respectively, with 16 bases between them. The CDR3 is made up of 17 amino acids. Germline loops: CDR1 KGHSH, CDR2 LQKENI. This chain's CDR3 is CASSPTRHSGANYGYTF. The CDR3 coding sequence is TGTGCCAGCTCACCAACTAGACATTCCGGGGCTAACTATGGCTACACCTTC. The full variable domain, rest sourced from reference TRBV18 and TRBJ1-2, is NAGVMQNPRHLVRRRGQEARLRCSPMKGHSHVYWYRQLPEEGLKFMVYLQKENIIDESGMPKERFSAEFPKEGPSILRIQQVVRGDSAAYFCASSPTRHSGANYGYTFGSGTRLTVV.

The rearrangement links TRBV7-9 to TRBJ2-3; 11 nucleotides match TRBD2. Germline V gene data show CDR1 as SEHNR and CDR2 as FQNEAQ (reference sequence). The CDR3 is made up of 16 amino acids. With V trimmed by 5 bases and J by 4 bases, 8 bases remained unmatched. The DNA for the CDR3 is TGTGCCAGCAGCCCCTTTAGCGGGAGGGCGTCAGATACGCAGTATTTT. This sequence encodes CASSPFSGRASDTQYF. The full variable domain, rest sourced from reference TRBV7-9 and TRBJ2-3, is DTGVSQNPRHKITKRGQNVTFRCDPISEHNRLYWYRQTLGQGPEFLTYFQNEAQLEKSRLLSDRFSAERPKGSFSTLEIQRTEQGDSAMYLCASSPFSGRASDTQYFGPGTRLTVL.

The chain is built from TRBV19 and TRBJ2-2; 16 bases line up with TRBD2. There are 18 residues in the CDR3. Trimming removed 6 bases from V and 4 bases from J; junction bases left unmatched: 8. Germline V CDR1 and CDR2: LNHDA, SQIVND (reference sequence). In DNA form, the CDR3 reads TGTGCCAGTAGAAAGGGACTAGCGGGGGGGCCTGGCACCGGGGAGCTGTTTTTT. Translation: CASRKGLAGGPGTGELFF.

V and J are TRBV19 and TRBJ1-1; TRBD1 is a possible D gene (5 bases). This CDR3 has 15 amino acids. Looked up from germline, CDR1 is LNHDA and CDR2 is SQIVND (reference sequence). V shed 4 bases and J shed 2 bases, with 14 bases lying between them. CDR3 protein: CASSKRGVYNTEAFF. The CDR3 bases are TGTGCCAGTAGTAAAAGAGGGGTCTACAACACTGAAGCTTTCTTT.

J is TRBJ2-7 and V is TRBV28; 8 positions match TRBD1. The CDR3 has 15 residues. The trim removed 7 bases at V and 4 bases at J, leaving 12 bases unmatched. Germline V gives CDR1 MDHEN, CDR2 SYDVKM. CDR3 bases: TGTGCCAGCAACCCCGGACAGGGAATAGGTTACGAGCAGTACTTC. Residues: CASNPGQGIGYEQYF.

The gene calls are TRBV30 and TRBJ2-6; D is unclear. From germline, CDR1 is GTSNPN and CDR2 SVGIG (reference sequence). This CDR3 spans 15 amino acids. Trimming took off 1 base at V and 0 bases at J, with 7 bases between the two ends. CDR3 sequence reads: CAWSALGSGANVLTF. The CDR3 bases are TGTGCCTGGAGTGCCTTGGGCTCTGGGGCCAACGTCCTGACTTTC.